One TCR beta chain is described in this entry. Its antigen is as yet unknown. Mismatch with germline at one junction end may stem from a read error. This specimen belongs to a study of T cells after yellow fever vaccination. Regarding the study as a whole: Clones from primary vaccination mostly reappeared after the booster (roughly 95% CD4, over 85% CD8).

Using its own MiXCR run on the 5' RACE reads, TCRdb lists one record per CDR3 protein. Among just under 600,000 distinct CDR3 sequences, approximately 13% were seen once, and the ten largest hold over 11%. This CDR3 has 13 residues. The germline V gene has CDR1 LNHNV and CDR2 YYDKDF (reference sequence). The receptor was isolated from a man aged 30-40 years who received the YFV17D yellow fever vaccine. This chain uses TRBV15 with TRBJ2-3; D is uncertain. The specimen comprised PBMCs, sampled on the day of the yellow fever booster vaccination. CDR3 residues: CATSGDSTDTQYF. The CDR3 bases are TGTGCCACCAGCGGAGACAGCACAGATACGCAGTATTTT.